This T cell receptor (beta chain) was found in a study of blood T cell repertoires in COVID-19. This clone was seen once. The table came from immunoSEQ multiplex PCR; TCRdb's copy has only in-frame clones and leaves some out. The sample shows 60,000 to 85,000 clones, approximately 79% of them seen only once. CDR3 size: 14 residues. Germline V gene sequence: CDR1 SNHLY, CDR2 FYNNEI. V shed 6 bases and J shed 1 base, with 12 bases lying between them. This clonotype was obtained from an older woman with acute or convalescent COVID-19. The sequencing input was peripheral blood. This chain uses TRBV2 with TRBJ1-1; D is perhaps TRBD1 (6 bases). CDR3 residues: CASRRQAENTEAFF. The CDR3 coding sequence is TGTGCCAGCAGAAGACAGGCCGAGAACACTGAAGCTTTCTTT.